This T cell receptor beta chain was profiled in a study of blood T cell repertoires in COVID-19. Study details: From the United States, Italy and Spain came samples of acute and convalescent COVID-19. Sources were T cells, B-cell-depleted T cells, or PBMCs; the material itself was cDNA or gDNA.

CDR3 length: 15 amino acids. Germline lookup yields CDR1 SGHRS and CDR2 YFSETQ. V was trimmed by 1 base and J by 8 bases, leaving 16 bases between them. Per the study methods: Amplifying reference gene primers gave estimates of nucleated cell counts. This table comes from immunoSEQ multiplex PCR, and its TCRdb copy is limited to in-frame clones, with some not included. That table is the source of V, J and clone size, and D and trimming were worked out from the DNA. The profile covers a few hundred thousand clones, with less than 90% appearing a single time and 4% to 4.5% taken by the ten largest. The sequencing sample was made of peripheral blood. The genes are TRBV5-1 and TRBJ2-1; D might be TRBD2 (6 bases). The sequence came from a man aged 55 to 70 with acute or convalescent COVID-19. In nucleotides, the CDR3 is TGCGCCAGCAGCTTGAGGGACTCTCTTTGGGATGAGCAGTTCTTC. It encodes CASSLRDSLWDEQFF.